This T cell receptor beta chain was found in a study of cytomegalovirus exposure and HLA in healthy donors. Overall study results and limits: Later analysis showed TCR association rates varying by HLA locus, highest for DRB1 and lowest for HLA-C.

In regard to this clone: Its antigen is still unknown.

CDR3 length equals 14 residues. Germline CDR1 and CDR2: MDHEN and SYDVKM. The V end lost 5 bases, the J end lost 2 bases, and 13 bases lay between the germline ends. The PCR had 60 Vbeta and 13 Jbeta primers. The repertoire was sequenced with immunoSEQ multiplex PCR; TCRdb's copy has only in-frame clones and lacks some. The sample lists roughly 300,000 clones; roughly 85% were seen once. V gene TRBV28 combines with J gene TRBJ2-7, with D possibly matching TRBD1 (6 bases). The clonotype was recovered from a man aged 35-49 years in good health and CMV-seropositive. Sample: PBMCs. Written as DNA, the CDR3 is TGTGCCAGCAGTGGCTTACAGGGCCCCTACGAGCAGTACTTC. It codes for CASSGLQGPYEQYF.